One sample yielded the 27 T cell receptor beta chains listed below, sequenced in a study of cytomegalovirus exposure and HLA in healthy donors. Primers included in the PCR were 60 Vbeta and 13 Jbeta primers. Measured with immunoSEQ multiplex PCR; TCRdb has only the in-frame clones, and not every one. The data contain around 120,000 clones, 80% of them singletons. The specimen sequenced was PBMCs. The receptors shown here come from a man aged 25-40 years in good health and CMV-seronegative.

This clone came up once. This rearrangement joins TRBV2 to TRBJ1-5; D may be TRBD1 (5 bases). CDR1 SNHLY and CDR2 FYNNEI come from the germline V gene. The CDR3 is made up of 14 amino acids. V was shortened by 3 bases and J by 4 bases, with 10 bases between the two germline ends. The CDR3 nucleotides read TGTGCCAGCAGTGACAGGGAGGTTAATCAGCCCCAGCATTTT. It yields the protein CASSDREVNQPQHF. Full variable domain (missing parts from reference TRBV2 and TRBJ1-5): EPEVTQTPSHQVTQMGQEVILRCVPISNHLYFYWYRQILGQKVEFLVSFYNNEISEKSEIFDDQFSVERPDGSNFTLKIRSTKLEDSAMYFCASSDREVNQPQHFGDGTRLSIL.

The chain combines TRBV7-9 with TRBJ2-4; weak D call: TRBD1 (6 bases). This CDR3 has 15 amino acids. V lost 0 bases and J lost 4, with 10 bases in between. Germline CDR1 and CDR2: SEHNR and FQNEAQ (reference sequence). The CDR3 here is CASSLALGQKNIQYF. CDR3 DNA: TGTGCCAGCAGCTTAGCGCTAGGACAGAAAAACATTCAGTACTTC.

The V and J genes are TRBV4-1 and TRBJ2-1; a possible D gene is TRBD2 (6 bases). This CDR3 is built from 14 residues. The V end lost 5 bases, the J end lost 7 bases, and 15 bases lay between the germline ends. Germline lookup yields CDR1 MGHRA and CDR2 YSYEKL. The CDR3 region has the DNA TGCGCCAGCAGCGTCGCAGCGGGCCAGAATGAGCAGTTCTTC. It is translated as CASSVAAGQNEQFF.

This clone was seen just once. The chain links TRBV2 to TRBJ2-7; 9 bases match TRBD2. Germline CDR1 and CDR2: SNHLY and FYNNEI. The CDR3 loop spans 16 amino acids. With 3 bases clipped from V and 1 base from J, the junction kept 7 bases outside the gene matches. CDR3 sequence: CASSEWPTSGSYEQYF. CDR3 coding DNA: TGTGCCAGCAGTGAGTGGCCGACTAGCGGATCCTACGAGCAGTACTTC. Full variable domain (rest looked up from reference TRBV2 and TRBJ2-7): EPEVTQTPSHQVTQMGQEVILRCVPISNHLYFYWYRQILGQKVEFLVSFYNNEISEKSEIFDDQFSVERPDGSNFTLKIRSTKLEDSAMYFCASSEWPTSGSYEQYFGPGTRLTVT.

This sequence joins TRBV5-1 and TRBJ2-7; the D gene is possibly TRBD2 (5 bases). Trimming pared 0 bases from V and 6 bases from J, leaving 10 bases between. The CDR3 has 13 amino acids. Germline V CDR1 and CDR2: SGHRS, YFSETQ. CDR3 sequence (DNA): TGCGCCAGCAGCTTGGTAGAGGGCCTCGAGCAGTACTTC. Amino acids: CASSLVEGLEQYF.

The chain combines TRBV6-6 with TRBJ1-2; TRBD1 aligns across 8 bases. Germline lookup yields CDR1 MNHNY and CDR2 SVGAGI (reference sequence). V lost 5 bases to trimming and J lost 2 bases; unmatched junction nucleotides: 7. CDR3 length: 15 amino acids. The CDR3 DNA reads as TGTGCCAGCAGTCACGCAGGGGGCGAAAACTATGGCTACACCTTC. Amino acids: CASSHAGGENYGYTF.

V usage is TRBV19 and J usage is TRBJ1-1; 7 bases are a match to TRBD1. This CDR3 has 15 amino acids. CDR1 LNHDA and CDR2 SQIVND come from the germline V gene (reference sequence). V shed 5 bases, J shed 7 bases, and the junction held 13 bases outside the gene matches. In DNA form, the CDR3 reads TGTGCCAGTAGTTCCCTGTACGACAGGGTGGATGAAGCTTTCTTT. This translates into CASSSLYDRVDEAFF.

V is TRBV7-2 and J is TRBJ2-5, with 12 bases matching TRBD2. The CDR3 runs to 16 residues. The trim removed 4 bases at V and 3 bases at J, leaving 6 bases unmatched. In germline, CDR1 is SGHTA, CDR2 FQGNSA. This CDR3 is CASSSRRTSGEETQYF. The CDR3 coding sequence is TGTGCCAGCAGCTCCCGTCGGACTAGCGGGGAAGAGACCCAGTACTTC.

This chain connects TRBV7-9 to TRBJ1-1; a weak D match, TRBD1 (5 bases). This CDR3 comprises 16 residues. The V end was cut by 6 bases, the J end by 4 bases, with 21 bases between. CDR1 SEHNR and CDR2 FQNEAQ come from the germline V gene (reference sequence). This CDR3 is CASSFSPGNLGTEAFF. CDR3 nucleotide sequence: TGTGCCAGCAGTTTCAGCCCAGGGAATCTGGGCACTGAAGCTTTCTTT.

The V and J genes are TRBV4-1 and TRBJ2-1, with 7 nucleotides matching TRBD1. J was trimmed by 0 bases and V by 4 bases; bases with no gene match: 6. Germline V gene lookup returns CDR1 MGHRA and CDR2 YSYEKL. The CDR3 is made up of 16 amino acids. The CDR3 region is CASSLFTGDSYNEQFF. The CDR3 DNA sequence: TGCGCCAGCAGCCTATTTACAGGGGACTCCTACAATGAGCAGTTCTTC.

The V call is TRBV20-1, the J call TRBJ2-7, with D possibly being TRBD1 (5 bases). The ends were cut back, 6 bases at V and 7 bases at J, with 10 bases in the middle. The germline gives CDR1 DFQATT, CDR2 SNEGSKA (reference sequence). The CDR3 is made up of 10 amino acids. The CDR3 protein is CSAGDWEQYF. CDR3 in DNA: TGCAGTGCAGGGGATTGGGAGCAGTACTTC.

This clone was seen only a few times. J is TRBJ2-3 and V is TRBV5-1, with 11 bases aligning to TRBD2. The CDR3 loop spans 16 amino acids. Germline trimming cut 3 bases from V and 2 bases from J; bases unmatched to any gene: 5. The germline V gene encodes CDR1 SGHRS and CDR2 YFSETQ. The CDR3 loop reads CASSSGTSGTTDTQYF. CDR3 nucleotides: TGCGCCAGCAGCTCGGGGACTAGCGGAACCACAGATACGCAGTATTTT.

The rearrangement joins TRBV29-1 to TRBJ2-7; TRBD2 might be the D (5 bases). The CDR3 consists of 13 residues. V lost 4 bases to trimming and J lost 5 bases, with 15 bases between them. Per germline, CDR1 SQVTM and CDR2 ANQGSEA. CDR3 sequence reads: CSVARGSVNEQYF. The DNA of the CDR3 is TGCAGCGTTGCCCGGGGAAGCGTCAACGAGCAGTACTTC.

In nucleotides, the CDR3 is TGTGCCAGCAGCCGGCAAGAGACCCAGTACTTC. As protein: CASSRQETQYF. The chain is built from TRBV5-6 and TRBJ2-5, with D uncertain. Germline CDR1 is SGHDT and CDR2 is YYEEEE. Trimming removed 4 bases from V and 2 bases from J, with 3 bases in between. The CDR3 extends over 11 amino acids.

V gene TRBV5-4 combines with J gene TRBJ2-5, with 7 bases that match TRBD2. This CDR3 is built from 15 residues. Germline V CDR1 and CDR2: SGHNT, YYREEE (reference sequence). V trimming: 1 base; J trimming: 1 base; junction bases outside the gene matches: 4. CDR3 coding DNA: TGTGCCAGCAGCTTGAGGCTAGCGGCCCAAGAGACCCAGTACTTC. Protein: CASSLRLAAQETQYF.

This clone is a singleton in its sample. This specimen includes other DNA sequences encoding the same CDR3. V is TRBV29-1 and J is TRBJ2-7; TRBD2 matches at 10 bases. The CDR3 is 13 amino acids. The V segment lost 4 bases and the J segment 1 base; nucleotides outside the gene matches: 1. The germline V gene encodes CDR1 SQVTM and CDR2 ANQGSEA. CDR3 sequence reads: CSVGTSGSYEQYF. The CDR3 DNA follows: TGCAGCGTTGGGACTAGCGGTTCCTACGAGCAGTACTTC.

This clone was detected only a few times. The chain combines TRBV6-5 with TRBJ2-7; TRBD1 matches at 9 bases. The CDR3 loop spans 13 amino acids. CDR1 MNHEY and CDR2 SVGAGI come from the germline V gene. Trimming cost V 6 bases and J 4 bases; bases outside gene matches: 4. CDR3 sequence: CASRGQGRYEQYF. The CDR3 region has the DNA TGTGCCAGCAGGGGACAGGGTCGGTACGAGCAGTACTTC.

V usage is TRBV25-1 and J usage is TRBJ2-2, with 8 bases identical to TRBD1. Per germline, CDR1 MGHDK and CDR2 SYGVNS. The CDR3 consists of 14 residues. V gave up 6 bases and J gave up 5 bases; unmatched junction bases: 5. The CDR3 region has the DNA TGTGCCAGCAGCGCGACAGGGGCTACCGGGGAGCTGTTTTTT. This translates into CASSATGATGELFF.

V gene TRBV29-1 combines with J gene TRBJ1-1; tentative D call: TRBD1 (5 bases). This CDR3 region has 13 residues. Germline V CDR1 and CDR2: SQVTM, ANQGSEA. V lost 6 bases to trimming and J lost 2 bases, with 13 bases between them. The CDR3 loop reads CSVGQSSNTEAFF. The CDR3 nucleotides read TGCAGCGTCGGACAATCTTCAAACACTGAAGCTTTCTTT.

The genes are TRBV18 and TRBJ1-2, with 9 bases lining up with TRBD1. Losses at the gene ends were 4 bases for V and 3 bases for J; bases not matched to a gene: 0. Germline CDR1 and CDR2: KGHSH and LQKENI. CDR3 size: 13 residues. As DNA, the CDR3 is TGTGCCAGCTCACGGGACAGGGACTATGGCTACACCTTC. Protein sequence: CASSRDRDYGYTF. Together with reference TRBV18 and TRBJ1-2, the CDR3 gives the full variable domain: NAGVMQNPRHLVRRRGQEARLRCSPMKGHSHVYWYRQLPEEGLKFMVYLQKENIIDESGMPKERFSAEFPKEGPSILRIQQVVRGDSAAYFCASSRDRDYGYTFGSGTRLTVV.

CDR3 protein: CASSYLTEAFF. CDR3 bases: TGTGCCAGCAGTTACCTTACTGAAGCTTTCTTT. V usage is TRBV6-5 and J usage is TRBJ1-1; D not certain. The CDR3 runs to 11 residues. Trimming took off 2 bases at V and 5 bases at J, with 3 bases between the two ends. Germline assignment: CDR1 MNHEY and CDR2 SVGAGI.

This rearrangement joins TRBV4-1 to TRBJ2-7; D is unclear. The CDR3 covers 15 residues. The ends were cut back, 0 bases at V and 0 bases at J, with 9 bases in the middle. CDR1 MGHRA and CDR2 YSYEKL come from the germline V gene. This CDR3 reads CASSQDSPGSYEQYF. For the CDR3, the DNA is TGCGCCAGCAGCCAAGATTCCCCGGGCTCCTACGAGCAGTACTTC.

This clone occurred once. Written as DNA, the CDR3 is TGTGCCAGCAGCTTAACCCCTCGGCTAGCGGGAGCACATACGCAGTATTTT. This translates into CASSLTPRLAGAHTQYF. V gene TRBV7-8 combines with J gene TRBJ2-3, with 10 bases lining up with TRBD2. The germline gives CDR1 SGHVS, CDR2 FQNEAQ. This CDR3 has 17 residues. The junction had 12 bases not matched to a gene; V was cut back by 2 bases and J by 7 bases.

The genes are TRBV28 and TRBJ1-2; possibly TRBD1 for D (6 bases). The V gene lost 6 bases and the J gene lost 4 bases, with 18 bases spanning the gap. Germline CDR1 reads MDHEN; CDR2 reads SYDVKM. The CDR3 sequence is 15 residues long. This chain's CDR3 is CASRVGGGALYGYTF. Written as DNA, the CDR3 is TGTGCCAGCAGGGTCGGGGGGGGCGCTCTCTATGGCTACACCTTC.

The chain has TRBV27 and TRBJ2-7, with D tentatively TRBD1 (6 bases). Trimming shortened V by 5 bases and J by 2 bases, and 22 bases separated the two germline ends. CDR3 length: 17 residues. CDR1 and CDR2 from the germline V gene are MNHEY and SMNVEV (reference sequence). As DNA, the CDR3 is TGTGCCAGCAGTGGCCTTTTGGGGACCAGGGGAACCTACGAGCAGTACTTC. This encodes CASSGLLGTRGTYEQYF.

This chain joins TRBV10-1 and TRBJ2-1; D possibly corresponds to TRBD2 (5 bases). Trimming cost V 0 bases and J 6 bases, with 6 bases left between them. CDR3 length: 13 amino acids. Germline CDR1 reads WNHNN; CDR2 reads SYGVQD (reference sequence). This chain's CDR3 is CASSESTINEQFF. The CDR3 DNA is TGCGCCAGCAGTGAGTCGACTATCAATGAGCAGTTCTTC.

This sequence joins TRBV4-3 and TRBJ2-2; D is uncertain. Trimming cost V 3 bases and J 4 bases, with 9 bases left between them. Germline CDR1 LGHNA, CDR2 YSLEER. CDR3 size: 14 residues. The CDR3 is CASSHSTLTGELFF. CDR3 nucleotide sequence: TGCGCCAGCAGCCACTCTACCCTCACCGGGGAGCTGTTTTTT.